The entry below describes one T cell receptor (beta chain). Antigen unknown. The source of the sample is a study of cytomegalovirus exposure and HLA in healthy donors. General study results and limits: Links to common viral pathogens appeared, in a later analysis, for several of the most significant clusters. A later analysis revealed that TCR association rates differed between HLA loci, peaking at DRB1 and bottoming out at HLA-C.

The PCR contained 60 Vbeta and 13 Jbeta primers. Under the authors' procedure: Later analysis identified tens of millions of unique TCR beta chains, 8.5 million to 13 million shared. This table comes from immunoSEQ multiplex PCR, and its TCRdb copy is limited to in-frame clones, with some not included. The V and J calls and clone size were taken over from that table, and D and trimming were inferred from the DNA. The sample shows about 53,000 clones, and around 12% sits with its ten largest clones. V was shortened by 0 bases and J by 3 bases, with 15 bases between the two germline ends. Germline V gene lookup returns CDR1 MNHNS and CDR2 SASEGT. CDR3 length equals 17 residues.

The TCR originated in a man between 18 and 35 years old in good health and CMV-seropositive. The sample consisted of PBMCs. The chain uses TRBV6-1 and TRBJ1-5, with a tentative D call TRBD1 (5 bases). CDR3 nucleotide sequence: TGTGCCAGCAGTGAAGCCCGTGGTAGACAGAACAATCAGCCCCAGCATTTT. This gives the protein CASSEARGRQNNQPQHF.